Included here is one T cell receptor (beta chain) sequence, with context. Adults between roughly 18 and 95 years of age took part from 24 US areas. The CDR3 consists of 17 residues. Germline V CDR1 and CDR2: KGHDR, SFDVKD. The junction had 14 bases not matched to a gene; V was cut back by 5 bases and J by 5 bases. These data belong to a study of blood T cell repertoires in COVID-19. Looking at the study overall: Donors in the United States, Italy and Spain gave samples during acute or convalescent COVID-19. T cells, B-cell-depleted T cells, or PBMCs provided the cDNA or gDNA that served as material.

Profiling relied on immunoSEQ multiplex PCR, and the TCRdb table lists in-frame clones only, not all of them. The sample shows around 200,000 clones, approximately 80% of them seen only once. This TCR came from a man aged 35 to 55 who had recovered from COVID-19. The chain couples TRBV24-1 to TRBJ2-5; 9 nucleotides line up with TRBD2. Material: PBMCs or T cells enriched from blood (not recorded which). The CDR3: CATSVAGGSGRTETQYF. For the CDR3, the DNA is TGTGCCACCAGTGTTGCCGGGGGTAGCGGGAGAACGGAGACCCAGTACTTC.